This T cell receptor (beta chain) was observed in a study of T-cell memory formation after mild COVID-19. This clonotype was detected only a few times. Its specificity is unknown. General study findings and limits: The main location of contracting CD4+ clones was CM and EM, and that of contracting CD8+ clones was EMRA. Clones contracting day 15 to 85 were balanced CD4/CD8; later expanders leaned CD4+. The pre-infection memory compartment contained some responding clones, suggesting cross-reactive memory joined.

Trimming shortened V by 6 bases and J by 7 bases, and 12 bases separated the two germline ends. The CDR3 sequence is 12 residues long. Using constant-segment primers, 5'RACE produced TCR alpha and TCR beta cDNA libraries carrying sample barcodes and UMIs. TCRdb processed the 5' RACE reads anew with MiXCR; each CDR3 protein has one entry. The sample carries roughly 40,000 distinct CDR3 sequences, 5.5% to 8.5% recorded once. The receptor comes from an adult who had mild COVID-19 (a few samples of this study predate the infection). Cell type and time point are not known. The chain joins TRBV12-3 or TRBV12-4 to TRBJ2-5, with D possibly TRBD2 on 5 matching bases. Sequenced material: PBMCs or a T cell subset sorted from them (not recorded which). CDR3 region: CASSRNEGTQYF. The CDR3 DNA reads TGTGCCAGCAGCCGGAACGAGGGGACCCAGTACTTC.